The entry below gives a single T cell receptor (beta chain) sequence along with its context. The sample is drawn from a study of blood T cell repertoires in COVID-19. Some clones are missing from TCRdb's copy, which holds only in-frame ones; the method was immunoSEQ multiplex PCR. Among almost 250,000 clones listed, 86% were seen once. Trimming removed 7 bases at V and 2 bases at J, with 15 bases between. Looked up from germline, CDR1 is MNHEY and CDR2 is SVGAGI. The CDR3 runs 14 residues. This chain links TRBV6-5 with TRBJ2-7; D is unresolved. The material sequenced was peripheral blood. The sequence derives from a woman aged 55 to 70 who had recovered from COVID-19. CDR3 loop: CASIMLGSAYEQYF. In DNA, the CDR3 is TGTGCCAGCATTATGCTCGGGTCTGCCTACGAGCAGTACTTC.